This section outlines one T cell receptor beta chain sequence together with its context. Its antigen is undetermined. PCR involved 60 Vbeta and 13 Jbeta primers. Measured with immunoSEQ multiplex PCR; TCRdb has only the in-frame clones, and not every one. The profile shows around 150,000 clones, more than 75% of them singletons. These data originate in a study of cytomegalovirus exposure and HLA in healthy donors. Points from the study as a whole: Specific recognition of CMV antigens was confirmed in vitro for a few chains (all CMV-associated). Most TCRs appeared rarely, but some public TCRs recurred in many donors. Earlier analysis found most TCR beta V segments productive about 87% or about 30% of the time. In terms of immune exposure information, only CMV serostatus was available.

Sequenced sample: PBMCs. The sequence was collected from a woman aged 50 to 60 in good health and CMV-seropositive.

CDR3 loop: CASSYYQSRGTEAFF. In DNA form, the CDR3 reads TGTGCCAGCAGTTATTACCAGAGCAGAGGCACTGAAGCTTTCTTT. The rearrangement uses TRBV6-5 and TRBJ1-1, with unresolved D. The CDR3 has 15 amino acids. V was cut by 3 bases and J by 4 bases, with 15 bases left in between. Germline V lookup: CDR1 MNHEY, CDR2 SVGAGI.